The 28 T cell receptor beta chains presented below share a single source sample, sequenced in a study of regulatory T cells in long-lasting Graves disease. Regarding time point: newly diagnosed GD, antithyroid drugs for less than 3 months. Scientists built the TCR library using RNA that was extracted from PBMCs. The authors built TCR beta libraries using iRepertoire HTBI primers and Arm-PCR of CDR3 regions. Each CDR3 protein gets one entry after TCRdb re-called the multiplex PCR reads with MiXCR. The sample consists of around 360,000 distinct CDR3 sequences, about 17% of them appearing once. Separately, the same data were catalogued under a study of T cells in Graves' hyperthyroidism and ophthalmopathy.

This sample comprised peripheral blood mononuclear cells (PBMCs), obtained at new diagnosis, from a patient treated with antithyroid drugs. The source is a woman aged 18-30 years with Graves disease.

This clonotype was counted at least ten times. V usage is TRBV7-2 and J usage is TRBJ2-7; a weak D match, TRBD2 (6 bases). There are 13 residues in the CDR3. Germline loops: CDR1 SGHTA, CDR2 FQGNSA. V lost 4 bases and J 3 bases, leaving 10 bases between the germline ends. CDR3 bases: TGTGCCAGCAGCTCGACCGGGGGCTACGAGCAGTACTTC. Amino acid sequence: CASSSTGGYEQYF. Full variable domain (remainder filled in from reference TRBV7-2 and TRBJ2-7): GAGVSQSPSNKVTEKGKDVELRCDPISGHTALYWYRQSLGQGLEFLIYFQGNSAPDKSGLPSDRFSAERTGGSVSTLTIQRTQQEDSAVYLCASSSTGGYEQYFGPGTRLTVT.

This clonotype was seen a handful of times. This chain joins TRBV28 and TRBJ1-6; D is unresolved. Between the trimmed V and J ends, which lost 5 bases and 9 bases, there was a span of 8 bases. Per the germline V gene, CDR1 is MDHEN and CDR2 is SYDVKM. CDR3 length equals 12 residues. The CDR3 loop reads CASSRPPSPLHF. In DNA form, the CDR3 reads TGTGCCAGCAGTCGACCTCCTTCACCCCTCCACTTT.

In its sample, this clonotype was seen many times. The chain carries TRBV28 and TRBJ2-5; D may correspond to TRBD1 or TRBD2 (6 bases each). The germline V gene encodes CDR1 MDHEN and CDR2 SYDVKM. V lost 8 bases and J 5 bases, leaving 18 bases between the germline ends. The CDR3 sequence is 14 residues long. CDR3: CASSSGGPRETQYF. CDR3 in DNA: TGTGCCAGCTCCTCCGGGGGCCCGAGGGAGACCCAGTACTTC.

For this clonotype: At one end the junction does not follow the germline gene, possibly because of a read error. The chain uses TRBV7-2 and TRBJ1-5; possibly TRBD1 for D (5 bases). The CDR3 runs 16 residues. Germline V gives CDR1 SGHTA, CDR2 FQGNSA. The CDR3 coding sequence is TGTGCCAGCAGCTTAAAGTTTCCGGGGCTAGATCAGCTCCAGCATTTT. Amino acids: CASSLKFPGLDQLQHF. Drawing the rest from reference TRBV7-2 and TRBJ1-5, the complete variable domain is GAGVSQSPSNKVTEKGKDVELRCDPISGHTALYWYRQSLGQGLEFLIYFQGNSAPDKSGLPSDRFSAERTGGSVSTLTIQRTQQEDSAVYLCASSLKFPGLDQLQHFGDGTRLSIL.

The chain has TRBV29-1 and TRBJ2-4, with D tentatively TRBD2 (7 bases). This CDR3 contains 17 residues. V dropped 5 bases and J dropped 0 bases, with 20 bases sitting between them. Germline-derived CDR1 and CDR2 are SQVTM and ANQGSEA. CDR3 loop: CSVWGGGHKLAKNIQYF. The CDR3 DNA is TGCAGCGTTTGGGGGGGCGGACACAAGCTAGCCAAAAACATTCAGTACTTC. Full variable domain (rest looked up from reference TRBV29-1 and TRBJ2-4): SAVISQKPSRDICQRGTSLTIQCQVDSQVTMMFWYRQQPGQSLTLIATANQGSEATYESGFVIDKFPISRPNLTFSTLTVSNMSPEDSSIYLCSVWGGGHKLAKNIQYFGAGTRLSVL.

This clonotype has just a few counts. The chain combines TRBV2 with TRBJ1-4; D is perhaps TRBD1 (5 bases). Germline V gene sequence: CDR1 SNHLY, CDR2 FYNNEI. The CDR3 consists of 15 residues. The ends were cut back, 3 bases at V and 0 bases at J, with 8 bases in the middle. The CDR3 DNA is TGTGCCAGCAGTGACCAGGGAGCAACTAATGAAAAACTGTTTTTT. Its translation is CASSDQGATNEKLFF.

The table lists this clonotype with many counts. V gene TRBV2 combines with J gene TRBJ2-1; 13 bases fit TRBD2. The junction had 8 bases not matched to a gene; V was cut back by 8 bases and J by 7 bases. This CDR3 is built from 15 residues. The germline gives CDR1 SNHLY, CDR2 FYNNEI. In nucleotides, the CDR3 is TGTGCCAGCGGAAGGACTAGCGGGAGTAGGAATGAGCAGTTCTTC. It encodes CASGRTSGSRNEQFF.

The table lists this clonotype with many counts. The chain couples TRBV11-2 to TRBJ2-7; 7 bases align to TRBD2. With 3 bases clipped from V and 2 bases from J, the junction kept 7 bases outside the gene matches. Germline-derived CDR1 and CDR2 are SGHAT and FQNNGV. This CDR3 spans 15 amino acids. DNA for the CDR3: TGTGCCAGCAGCTTCGTTCGAGCGGGAACCTACGAGCAGTACTTC. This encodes CASSFVRAGTYEQYF.

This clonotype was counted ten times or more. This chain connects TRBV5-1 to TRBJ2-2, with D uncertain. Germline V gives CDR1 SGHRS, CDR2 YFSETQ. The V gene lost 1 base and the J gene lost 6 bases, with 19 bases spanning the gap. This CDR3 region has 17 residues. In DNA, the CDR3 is TGCGCCAGCAGCTTGCAGTCGCGGCTAGTTAACGCCGGGGAGCTGTTTTTT. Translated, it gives CASSLQSRLVNAGELFF.

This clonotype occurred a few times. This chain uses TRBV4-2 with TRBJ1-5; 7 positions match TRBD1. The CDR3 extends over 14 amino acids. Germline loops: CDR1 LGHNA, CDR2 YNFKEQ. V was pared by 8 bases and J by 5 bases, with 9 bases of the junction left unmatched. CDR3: CASRGTEGDQPQHF. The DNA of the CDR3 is TGTGCCAGCCGCGGGACAGAGGGTGATCAGCCCCAGCATTTT.

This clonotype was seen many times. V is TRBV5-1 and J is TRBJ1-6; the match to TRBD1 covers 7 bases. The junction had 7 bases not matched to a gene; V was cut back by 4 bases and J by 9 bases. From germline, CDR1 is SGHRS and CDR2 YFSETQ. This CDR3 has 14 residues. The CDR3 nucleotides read TGCGCCAGCAGCGCAGGACAGGACCGTTCACCCCTCCACTTT. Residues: CASSAGQDRSPLHF.

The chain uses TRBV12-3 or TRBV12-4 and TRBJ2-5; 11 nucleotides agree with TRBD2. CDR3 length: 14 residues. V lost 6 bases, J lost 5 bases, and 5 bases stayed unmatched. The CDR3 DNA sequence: TGTGCCAGCAGACCCACTAGCGGGGGTGAGACCCAGTACTTC. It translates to CASRPTSGGETQYF.

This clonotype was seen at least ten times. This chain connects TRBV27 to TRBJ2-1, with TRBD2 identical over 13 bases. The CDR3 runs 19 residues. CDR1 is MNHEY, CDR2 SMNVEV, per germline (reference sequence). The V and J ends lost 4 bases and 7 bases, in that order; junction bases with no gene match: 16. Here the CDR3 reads CASSSTSGRAEGMGNEQFF. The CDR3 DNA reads TGTGCCAGCAGTTCCACTAGCGGGAGGGCCGAGGGAATGGGGAATGAGCAGTTCTTC.

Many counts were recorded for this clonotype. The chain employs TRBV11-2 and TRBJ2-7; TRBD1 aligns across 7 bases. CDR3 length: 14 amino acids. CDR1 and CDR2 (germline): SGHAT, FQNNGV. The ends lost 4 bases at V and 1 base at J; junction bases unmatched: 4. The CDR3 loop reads CASSSQGVSYEQYF. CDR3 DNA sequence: TGTGCCAGCAGCTCCCAGGGGGTTTCCTACGAGCAGTACTTC.

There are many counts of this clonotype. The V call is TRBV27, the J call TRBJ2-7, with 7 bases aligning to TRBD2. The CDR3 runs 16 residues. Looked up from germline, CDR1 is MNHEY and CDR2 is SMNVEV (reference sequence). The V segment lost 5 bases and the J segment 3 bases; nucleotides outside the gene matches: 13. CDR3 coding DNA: TGTGCCAGCAGTCCAGAGGGTCGGGCGGGAGACTACGAGCAGTACTTC. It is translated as CASSPEGRAGDYEQYF.

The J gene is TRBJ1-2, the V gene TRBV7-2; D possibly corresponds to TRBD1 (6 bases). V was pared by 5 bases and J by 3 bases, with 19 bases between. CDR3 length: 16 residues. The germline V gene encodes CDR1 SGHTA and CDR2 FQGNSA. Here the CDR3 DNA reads TGTGCCAGCAGCACGCGGACCCCGACAGGCTACTATGGCTACACCTTC. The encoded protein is CASSTRTPTGYYGYTF.

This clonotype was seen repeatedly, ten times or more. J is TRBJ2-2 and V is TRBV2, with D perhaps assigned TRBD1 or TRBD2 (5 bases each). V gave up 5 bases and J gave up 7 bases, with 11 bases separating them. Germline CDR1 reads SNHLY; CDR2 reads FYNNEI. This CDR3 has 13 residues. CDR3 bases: TGTGCCAGCAGTCGGGGCTTCGGCGGGGAGCTGTTTTTT. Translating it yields CASSRGFGGELFF.

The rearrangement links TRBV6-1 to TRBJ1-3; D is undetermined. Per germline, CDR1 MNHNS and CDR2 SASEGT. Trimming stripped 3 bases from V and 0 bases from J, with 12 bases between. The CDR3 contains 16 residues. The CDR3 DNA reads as TGTGCCAGCAGTGAGAGAGGGCTATTCTCTGGAAACACCATATATTTT. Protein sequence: CASSERGLFSGNTIYF.

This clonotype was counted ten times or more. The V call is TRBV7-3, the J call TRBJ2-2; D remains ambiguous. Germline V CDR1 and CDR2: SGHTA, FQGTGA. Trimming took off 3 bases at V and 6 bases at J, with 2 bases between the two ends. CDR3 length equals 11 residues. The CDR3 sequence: CASSLAGELFF. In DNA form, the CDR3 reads TGTGCCAGCAGCTTGGCCGGGGAGCTGTTTTTT.

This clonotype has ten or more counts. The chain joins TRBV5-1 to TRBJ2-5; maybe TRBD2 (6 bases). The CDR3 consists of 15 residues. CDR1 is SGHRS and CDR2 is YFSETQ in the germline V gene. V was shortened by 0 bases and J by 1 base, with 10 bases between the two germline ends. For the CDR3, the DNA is TGCGCCAGCAGCTTGGGGGCCGGGAGCCAAGAGACCCAGTACTTC. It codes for CASSLGAGSQETQYF.

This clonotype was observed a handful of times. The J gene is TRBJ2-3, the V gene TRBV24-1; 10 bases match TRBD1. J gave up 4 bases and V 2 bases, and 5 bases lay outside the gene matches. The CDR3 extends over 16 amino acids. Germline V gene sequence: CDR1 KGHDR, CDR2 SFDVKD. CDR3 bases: TGTGCCACCAGTGATTCGGGACAGGGGTCGGCAGATACGCAGTATTTT. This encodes CATSDSGQGSADTQYF.

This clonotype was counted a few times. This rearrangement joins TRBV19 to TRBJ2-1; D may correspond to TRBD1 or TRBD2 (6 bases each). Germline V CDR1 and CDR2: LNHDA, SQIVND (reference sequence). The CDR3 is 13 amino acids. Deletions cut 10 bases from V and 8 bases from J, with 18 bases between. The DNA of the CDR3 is TGTGCCACCCGGGACCGGGGGCGCTATGAGCAGTTCTTC. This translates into CATRDRGRYEQFF.

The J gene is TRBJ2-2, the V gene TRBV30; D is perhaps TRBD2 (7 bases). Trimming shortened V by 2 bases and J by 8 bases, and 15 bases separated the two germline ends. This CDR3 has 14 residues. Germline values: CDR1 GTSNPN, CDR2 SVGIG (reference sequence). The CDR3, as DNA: TGTGCCTGGAGTCCGGGGGGCCTTGAAGGGGAGCTGTTTTTT. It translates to CAWSPGGLEGELFF.

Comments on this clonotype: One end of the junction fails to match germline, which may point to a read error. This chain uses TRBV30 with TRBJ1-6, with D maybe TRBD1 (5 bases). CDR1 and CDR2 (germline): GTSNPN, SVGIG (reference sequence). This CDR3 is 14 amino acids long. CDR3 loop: CAWSGGDYNSPRHF. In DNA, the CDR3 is TGTGCGTGGAGTGGTGGGGACTATAATTCACCCCGCCACTTT.

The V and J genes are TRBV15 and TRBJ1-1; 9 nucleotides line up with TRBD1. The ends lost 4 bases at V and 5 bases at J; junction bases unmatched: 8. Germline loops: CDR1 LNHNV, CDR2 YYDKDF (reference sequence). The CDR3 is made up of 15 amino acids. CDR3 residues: CATSIGDRAGTEAFF. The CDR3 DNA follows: TGTGCCACCAGCATTGGGGACAGGGCGGGAACTGAAGCTTTCTTT.

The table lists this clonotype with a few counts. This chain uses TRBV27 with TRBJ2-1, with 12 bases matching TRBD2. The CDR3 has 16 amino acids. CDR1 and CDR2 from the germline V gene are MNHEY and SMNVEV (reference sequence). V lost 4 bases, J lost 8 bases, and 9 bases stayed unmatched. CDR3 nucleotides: TGTGCCAGCAGTTCTCTGACTAGCGGGAGTCTATATGAGCAGTTCTTC. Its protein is CASSSLTSGSLYEQFF.

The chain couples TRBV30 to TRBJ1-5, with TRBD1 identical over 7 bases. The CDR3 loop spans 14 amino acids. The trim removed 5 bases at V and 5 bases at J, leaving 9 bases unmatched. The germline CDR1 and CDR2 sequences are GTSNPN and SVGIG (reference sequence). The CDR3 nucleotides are TGTGCCTGGGGTTTGGGGGACAGTTATCAGCCCCAGCATTTT. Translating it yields CAWGLGDSYQPQHF. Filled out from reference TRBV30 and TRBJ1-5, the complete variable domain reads SQTIHQWPATLVQPVGSPLSLECTVEGTSNPNLYWYRQAAGRGLQLLFYSVGIGQISSEVPQNLSASRPQDRQFILSSKKLLLSDSGFYLCAWGLGDSYQPQHFGDGTRLSIL.

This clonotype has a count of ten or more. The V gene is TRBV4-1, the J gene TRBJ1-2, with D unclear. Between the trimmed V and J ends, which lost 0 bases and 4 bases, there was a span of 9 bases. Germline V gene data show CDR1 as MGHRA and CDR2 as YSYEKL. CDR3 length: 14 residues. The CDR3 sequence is CASSQDRLPYGYTF. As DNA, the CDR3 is TGCGCCAGCAGCCAAGACCGATTACCCTATGGCTACACCTTC.